This T cell receptor beta chain derives from a study of CD8 T cells in Susac syndrome. The V segment lost 1 base and the J segment 2 bases; nucleotides outside the gene matches: 3. This CDR3 has 15 amino acids. The germline gives CDR1 KGHSH, CDR2 LQKENI. RNA amounts of roughly 0.45 to 1 ug underwent reverse transcription with random hexamers. The amplification used immunoSEQ multiplex PCR on TCR beta CDR3; it spanned 54 Vbeta and 13 Jbeta. One entry per CDR3 protein, called by TCRdb with MiXCR from the immunoSEQ multiplex PCR reads. Here the sample spans about 200,000 distinct CDR3 sequences, 92% being singletons.

Sample: CD8+ T cells from PBMCs. The V gene is TRBV18, the J gene TRBJ2-3; 7 bases are shared with TRBD2. The sequence was obtained from a human donor with multiple sclerosis. In DNA form, the CDR3 reads TGTGCCAGCTCACCACTGGGACTATCCACAGATACGCAGTATTTT. Its protein product is CASSPLGLSTDTQYF.